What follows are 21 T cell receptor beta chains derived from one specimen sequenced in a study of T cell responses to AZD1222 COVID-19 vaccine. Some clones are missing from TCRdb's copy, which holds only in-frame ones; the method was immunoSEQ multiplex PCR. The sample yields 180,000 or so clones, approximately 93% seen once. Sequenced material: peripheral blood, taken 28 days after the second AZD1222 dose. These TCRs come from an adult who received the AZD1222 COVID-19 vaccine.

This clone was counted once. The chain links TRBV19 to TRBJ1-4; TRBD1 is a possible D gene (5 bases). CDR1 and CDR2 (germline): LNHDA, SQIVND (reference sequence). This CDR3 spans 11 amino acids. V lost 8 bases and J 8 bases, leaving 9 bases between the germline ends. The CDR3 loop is CASRRTEKLFF. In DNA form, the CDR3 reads TGTGCCAGTCGAAGGACAGAAAAACTGTTTTTT.

CDR3 amino acids: CASSPAQRSISYEQYF. The CDR3 nucleotides are TGTGCCAGCAGCCCGGCCCAGCGTTCCATTTCCTACGAGCAGTACTTC. V is TRBV3-1 (or the pseudogene TRBV3-2) and J is TRBJ2-7; no definite D call. Trimming cost V 4 bases and J 1 base, with 17 bases left between them. The CDR3 has 16 amino acids. Germline assignment: CDR1 LGHDT and CDR2 YNNKEL (reference sequence).

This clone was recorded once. CDR3 nucleotides: TGTGCCAGTAGTGGAACAGACCCCCTGCTCTATGGCTACACCTTC. Protein sequence: CASSGTDPLLYGYTF. The gene calls are TRBV19 and TRBJ1-2; D unresolved. CDR1 and CDR2 from the germline V gene are LNHDA and SQIVND (reference sequence). This CDR3 spans 15 amino acids. Trimming stripped 5 bases from V and 4 bases from J, with 17 bases between.

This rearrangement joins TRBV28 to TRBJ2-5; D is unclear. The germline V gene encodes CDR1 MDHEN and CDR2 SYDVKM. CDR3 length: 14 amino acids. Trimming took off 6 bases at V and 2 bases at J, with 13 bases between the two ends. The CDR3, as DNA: TGTGCCAGCAGGGGAAGGACCACACAAGAGACCCAGTACTTC. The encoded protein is CASRGRTTQETQYF.

In DNA form, the CDR3 reads TGCGCCAGCAGCTTACAGGGGCAGTCGAGCTCCTACAATGAGCAGTTCTTC. Amino acids: CASSLQGQSSSYNEQFF. The V call is TRBV5-1, the J call TRBJ2-1, with 7 positions matching TRBD1. Germline CDR1 and CDR2: SGHRS and YFSETQ. The CDR3 loop spans 17 amino acids. V lost 2 bases, J lost 0 bases, and 8 bases stayed unmatched.

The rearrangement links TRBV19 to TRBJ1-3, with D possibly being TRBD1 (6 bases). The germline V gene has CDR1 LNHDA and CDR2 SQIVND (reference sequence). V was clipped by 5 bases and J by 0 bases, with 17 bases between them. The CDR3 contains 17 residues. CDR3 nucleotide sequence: TGTGCCAGTAGTCCTCTCGACAGGACGCCCTCTGGAAACACCATATATTTT. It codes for CASSPLDRTPSGNTIYF.

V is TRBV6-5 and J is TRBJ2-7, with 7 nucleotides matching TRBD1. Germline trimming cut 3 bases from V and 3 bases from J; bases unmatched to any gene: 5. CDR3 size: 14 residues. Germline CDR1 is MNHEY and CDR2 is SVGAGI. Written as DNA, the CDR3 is TGTGCCAGCAGTTATTCTGGACAGGTCTACGAGCAGTACTTC. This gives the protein CASSYSGQVYEQYF.

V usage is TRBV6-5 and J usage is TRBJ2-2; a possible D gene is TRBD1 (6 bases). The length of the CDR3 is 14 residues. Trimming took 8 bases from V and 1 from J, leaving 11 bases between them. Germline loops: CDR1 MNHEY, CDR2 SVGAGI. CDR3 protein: CASWGTRNTGELFF. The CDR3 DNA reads TGTGCCAGCTGGGGGACAAGGAACACCGGGGAGCTGTTTTTT.

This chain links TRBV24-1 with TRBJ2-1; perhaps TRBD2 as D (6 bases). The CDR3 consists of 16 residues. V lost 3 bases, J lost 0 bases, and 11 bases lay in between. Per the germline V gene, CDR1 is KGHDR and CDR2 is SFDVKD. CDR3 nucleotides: TGTGCCACCAGTGATGGCCCCGGGGGCTCCTACAATGAGCAGTTCTTC. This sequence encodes CATSDGPGGSYNEQFF.

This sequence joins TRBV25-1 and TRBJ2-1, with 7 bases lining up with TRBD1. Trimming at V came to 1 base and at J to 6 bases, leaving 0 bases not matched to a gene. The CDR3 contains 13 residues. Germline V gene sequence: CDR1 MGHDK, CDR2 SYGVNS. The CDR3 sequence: CASSESGGNEQFF. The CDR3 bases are TGTGCCAGCAGTGAATCAGGGGGCAATGAGCAGTTCTTC.

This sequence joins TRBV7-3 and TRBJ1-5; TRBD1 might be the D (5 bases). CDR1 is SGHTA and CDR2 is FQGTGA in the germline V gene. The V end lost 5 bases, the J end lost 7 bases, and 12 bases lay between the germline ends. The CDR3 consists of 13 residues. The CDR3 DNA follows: TGTGCCAGCAGCCCTTACGGGGGGCAGCCCCAGCATTTT. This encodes CASSPYGGQPQHF.

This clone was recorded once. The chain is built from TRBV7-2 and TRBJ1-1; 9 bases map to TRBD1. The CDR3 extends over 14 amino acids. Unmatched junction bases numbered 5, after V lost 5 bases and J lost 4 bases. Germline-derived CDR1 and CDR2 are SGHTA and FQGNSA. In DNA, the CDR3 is TGTGCCAGCAGCAGGGACAGGGTGAGCACTGAAGCTTTCTTT. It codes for CASSRDRVSTEAFF.

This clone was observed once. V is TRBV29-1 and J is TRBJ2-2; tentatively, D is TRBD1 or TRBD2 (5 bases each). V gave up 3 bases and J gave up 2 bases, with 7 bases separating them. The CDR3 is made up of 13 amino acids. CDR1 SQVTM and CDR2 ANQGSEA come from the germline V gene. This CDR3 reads CSVDGTNTGELFF. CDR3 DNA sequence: TGCAGCGTTGATGGGACCAACACCGGGGAGCTGTTTTTT.

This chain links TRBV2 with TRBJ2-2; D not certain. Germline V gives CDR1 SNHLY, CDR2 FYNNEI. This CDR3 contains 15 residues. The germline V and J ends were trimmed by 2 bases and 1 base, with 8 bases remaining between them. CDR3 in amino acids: CASSERLGNTGELFF. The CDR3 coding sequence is TGTGCCAGCAGTGAAAGGCTCGGGAACACCGGGGAGCTGTTTTTT.

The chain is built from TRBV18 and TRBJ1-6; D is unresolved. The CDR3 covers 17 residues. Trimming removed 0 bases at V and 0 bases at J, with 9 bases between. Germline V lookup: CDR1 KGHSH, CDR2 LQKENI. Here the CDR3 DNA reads TGTGCCAGCTCACCACCCCGGGCTAGCTCCTATAATTCACCCCTCCACTTT. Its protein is CASSPPRASSYNSPLHF.

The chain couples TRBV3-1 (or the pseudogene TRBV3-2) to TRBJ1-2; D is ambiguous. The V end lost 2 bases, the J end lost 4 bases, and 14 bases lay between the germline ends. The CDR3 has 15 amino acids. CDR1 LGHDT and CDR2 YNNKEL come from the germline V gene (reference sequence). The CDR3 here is CASSQFNRAVYGYTF. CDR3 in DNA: TGTGCCAGCAGCCAATTTAATAGGGCTGTCTATGGCTACACCTTC.

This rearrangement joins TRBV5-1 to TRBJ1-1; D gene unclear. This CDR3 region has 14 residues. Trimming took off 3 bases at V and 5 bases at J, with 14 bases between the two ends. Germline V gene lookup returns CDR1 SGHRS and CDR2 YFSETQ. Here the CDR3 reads CASSYELAGTEAFF. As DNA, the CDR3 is TGCGCCAGCAGCTACGAGTTGGCGGGGACTGAAGCTTTCTTT.

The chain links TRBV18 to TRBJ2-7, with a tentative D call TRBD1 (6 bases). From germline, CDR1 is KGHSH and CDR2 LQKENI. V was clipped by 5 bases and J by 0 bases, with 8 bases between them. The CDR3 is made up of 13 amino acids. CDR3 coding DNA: TGTGCCAGCTCAACAGGGCTCTCCTACGAGCAGTACTTC. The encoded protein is CASSTGLSYEQYF.

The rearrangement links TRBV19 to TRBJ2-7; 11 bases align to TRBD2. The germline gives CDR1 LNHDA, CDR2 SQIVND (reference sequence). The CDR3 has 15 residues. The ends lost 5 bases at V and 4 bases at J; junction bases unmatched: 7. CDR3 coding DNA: TGTGCCAGTAGTCCGAGACTAGCGGGGCCTTACGAGCAGTACTTC. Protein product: CASSPRLAGPYEQYF.

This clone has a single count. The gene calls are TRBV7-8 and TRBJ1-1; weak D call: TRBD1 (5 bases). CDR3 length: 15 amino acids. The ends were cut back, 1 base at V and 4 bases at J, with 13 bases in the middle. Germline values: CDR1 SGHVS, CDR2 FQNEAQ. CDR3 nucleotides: TGTGCCAGCAGCTTAGAGGCAGGGATGGGCACTGAAGCTTTCTTT. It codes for CASSLEAGMGTEAFF.

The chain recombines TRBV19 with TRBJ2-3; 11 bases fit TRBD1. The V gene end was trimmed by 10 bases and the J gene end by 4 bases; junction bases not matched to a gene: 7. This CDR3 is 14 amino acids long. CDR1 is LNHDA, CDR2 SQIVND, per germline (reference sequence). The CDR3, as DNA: TGTGCCACCAAACGGGACAGGGGGTCAGATACGCAGTATTTT. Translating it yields CATKRDRGSDTQYF.